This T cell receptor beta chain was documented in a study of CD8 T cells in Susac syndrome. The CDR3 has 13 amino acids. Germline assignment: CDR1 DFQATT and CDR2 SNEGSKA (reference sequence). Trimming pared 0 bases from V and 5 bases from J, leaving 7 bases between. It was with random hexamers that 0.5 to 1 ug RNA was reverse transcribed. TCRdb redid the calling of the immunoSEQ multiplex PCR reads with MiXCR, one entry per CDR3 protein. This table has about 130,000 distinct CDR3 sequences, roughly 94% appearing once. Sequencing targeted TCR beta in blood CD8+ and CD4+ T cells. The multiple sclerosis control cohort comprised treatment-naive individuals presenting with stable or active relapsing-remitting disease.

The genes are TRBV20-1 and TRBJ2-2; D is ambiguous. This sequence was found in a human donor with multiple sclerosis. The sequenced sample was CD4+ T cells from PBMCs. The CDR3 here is CSARETITGELFF. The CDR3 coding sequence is TGCAGTGCTAGAGAAACTATTACCGGGGAGCTGTTTTTT.